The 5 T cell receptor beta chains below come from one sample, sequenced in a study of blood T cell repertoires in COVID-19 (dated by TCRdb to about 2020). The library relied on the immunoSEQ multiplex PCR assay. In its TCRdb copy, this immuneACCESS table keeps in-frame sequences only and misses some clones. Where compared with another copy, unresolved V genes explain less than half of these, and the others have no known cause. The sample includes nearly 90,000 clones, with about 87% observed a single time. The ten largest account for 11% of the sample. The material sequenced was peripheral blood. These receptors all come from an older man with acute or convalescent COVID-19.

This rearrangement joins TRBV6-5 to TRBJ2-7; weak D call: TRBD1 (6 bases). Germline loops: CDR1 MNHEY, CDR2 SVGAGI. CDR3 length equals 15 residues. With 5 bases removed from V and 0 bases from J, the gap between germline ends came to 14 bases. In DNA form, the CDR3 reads TGTGCCAGCAGTCTAGACAGGCTCTCCTCCTACGAGCAGTACTTC. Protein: CASSLDRLSSYEQYF.

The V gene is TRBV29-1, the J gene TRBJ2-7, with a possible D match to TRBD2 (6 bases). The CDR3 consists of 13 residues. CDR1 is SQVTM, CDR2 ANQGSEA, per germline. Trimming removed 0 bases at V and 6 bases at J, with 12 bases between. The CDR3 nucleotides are TGCAGCGTTGAAGAATTGGAGGGCTTCGAGCAGTACTTC. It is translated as CSVEELEGFEQYF.

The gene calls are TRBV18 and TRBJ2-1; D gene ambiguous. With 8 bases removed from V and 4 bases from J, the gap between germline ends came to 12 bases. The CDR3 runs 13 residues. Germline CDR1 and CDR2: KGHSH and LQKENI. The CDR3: CASQLIRYNEQFF. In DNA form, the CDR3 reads TGTGCCAGCCAACTGATTCGTTACAATGAGCAGTTCTTC.

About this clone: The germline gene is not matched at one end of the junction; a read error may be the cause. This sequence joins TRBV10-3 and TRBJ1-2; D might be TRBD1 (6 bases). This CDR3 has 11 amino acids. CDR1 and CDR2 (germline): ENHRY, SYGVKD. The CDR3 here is CATQGTSTLSF. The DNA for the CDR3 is TGTGCCACTCAGGGGACAAGCACTCTATCCTTC.

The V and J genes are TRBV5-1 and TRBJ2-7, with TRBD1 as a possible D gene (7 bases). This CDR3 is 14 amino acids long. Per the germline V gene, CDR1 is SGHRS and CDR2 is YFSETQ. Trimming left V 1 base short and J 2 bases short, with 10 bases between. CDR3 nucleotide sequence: TGCGCCAGCAGCTTGTCAGGGGGGACCTACGAGCAGTACTTC. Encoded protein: CASSLSGGTYEQYF.